Listed below are T cell receptor beta chains from one sample, sequenced in a study of T cell responses to AZD1222 COVID-19 vaccine. Sequencing used immunoSEQ multiplex PCR; TCRdb keeps in-frame clones, though not all of them. The sample has some 120,000 clones; around 90% are singletons. The sequencing used peripheral blood, collected 28 days after the second AZD1222 dose. These receptors all stem from an adult who received the AZD1222 COVID-19 vaccine. CDR3s include the opening cysteine and the closing phenylalanine or tryptophan.

TRBJ2-1,TRBV6-1,CASSSRGSDNEQFF
TRBJ1-3,TRBV9,CASSVEGTHSSGNTIYF
TRBJ2-5,TRBV5-1,CASSDDRGWETQYF
TRBJ2-1,TRBV5-1,CASSLTSSSYNEQFF
TRBJ2-7,TRBV15,CATSIPRDTIYEQYF
TRBJ2-1,TRBV27,CASSLSSSSFSYNEQFF
TRBJ2-2,TRBV1,CTSSQDGTRTGELFF
TRBJ2-7,TRBV5-5,CASRQGQAASYEQYF
TRBJ1-1,TRBV5-1,CASSLGQGSTEAFF
TRBJ2-7,TRBV3-1/TRBV3-2,CASSPGTNYEQYF
TRBJ1-4,TRBV5-1,CASSWGRGSEKLFF
TRBJ2-7,TRBV5-4,CASSASTGVLGREQYF
TRBJ1-1,TRBV6-2/TRBV6-3,CASSETGIEAFF
TRBJ1-5,TRBV6-6,CASVGGNQPQHF
TRBJ2-1,TRBV5-1,CASSLGQDDEQFF
TRBJ2-7,TRBV4-2,CASSQAQTWYSYEQYF
TRBJ2-7,TRBV7-8,CASSLTRLVHEQYF
TRBJ1-1,TRBV19,CASSMERGNTEAFF
TRBJ2-7,TRBV14,CASSPPSSYEQYF
TRBJ2-3,TRBV18,CASSFSSASTDTQYF
TRBJ2-1,TRBV11-3,CASSGIGTGGNEQFF
TRBJ2-3,TRBV5-6,CASSSWRGSTDTQYF
TRBJ1-5,TRBV5-8,CASSLGYRPQHF
TRBJ2-2,TRBV20-1,CSASEAIDGRRGGLFF
TRBJ2-5,TRBV6-5,CASSLPGFQETQYF
TRBJ2-7,TRBV27,CASSPNLLEQYF
TRBJ1-6,TRBV6-5,CASSHDSPRNSPLHF
TRBJ1-3,TRBV11-3,CASSFWGNTIYF
TRBJ2-7,TRBV20-1,CSVPSIYEQYF
TRBJ2-7,TRBV19,CASSIDLQTPINEQYF